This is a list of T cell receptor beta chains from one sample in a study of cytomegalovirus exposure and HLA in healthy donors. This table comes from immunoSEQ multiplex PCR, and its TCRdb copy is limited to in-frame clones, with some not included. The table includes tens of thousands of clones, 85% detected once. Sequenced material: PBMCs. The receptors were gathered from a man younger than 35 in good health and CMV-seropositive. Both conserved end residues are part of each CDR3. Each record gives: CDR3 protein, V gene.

cdr3_aa: CASSPLAGLDNEQFF; v_call: TRBV2
cdr3_aa: CSASGVYEQYF; v_call: TRBV20-1
cdr3_aa: CASSQDRETQYF; v_call: TRBV19
cdr3_aa: CASSLGYSPTNEKLFF; v_call: TRBV5-1
cdr3_aa: CASSPGGGSQPQHF; v_call: TRBV5-1
cdr3_aa: CASKQSSGEDTQYF; v_call: TRBV6-5
cdr3_aa: CASRKSIQGISDNEQFF; v_call: TRBV5-1
cdr3_aa: CASSSDPGDEQFF; v_call: TRBV11-2
cdr3_aa: CASSTTDRGVVTRETQYF; v_call: TRBV9
cdr3_aa: CASSLAWTEQETQYF; v_call: TRBV11-2
cdr3_aa: CASSFGGRSYEQYF; v_call: TRBV11-3
cdr3_aa: CASSFFLANTSNQPQHF; v_call: TRBV11-3
cdr3_aa: CASSSPGESYNEQFF; v_call: TRBV7-9
cdr3_aa: CAWGGSSYEQYF; v_call: TRBV30
cdr3_aa: CAWSSPGQGYNEQFF; v_call: TRBV30
cdr3_aa: CASSGTGSAEKLFF; v_call: TRBV9
cdr3_aa: CASSFREGADTQYF; v_call: TRBV13
cdr3_aa: CASSSQGAEAFF; v_call: TRBV11-2
cdr3_aa: CASNNRGPIRPQHF; v_call: TRBV28
cdr3_aa: CASSIFRSTNTGELFF; v_call: TRBV19
cdr3_aa: CASRLAFEQFF; v_call: TRBV6-5
cdr3_aa: CASSKRTGGWEQYF; v_call: TRBV9
cdr3_aa: CASSSQGGGRTSGRGSSYNEQFF; v_call: TRBV9
cdr3_aa: CASSFAHGDTEAFF; v_call: TRBV27
cdr3_aa: CASSFSETQYF; v_call: TRBV5-1
cdr3_aa: CSSTGLTDLTEAFF; v_call: TRBV29-1
cdr3_aa: CASSERVSGNTIYF; v_call: TRBV2
cdr3_aa: CASTEGVGADTQYF; v_call: TRBV6-1
cdr3_aa: CASSWDRATDTQYF; v_call: TRBV5-5
cdr3_aa: CASSESGRADNEQFF; v_call: TRBV9
cdr3_aa: CASSNRQGDRGELFF; v_call: TRBV2
cdr3_aa: CASSLEGGILTGELFF; v_call: TRBV5-1
cdr3_aa: CATSPGTSNEQFF; v_call: TRBV5-1
cdr3_aa: CANSQERMRATYF; v_call: TRBV4-2
cdr3_aa: CASSTREKWPGELFF; v_call: TRBV5-5
cdr3_aa: CASSSGSLGNEQFF; v_call: TRBV5-1
cdr3_aa: CASSRPGQGTYGYTF; v_call: TRBV28
cdr3_aa: CASSPAGGARDTGELFF; v_call: TRBV28
cdr3_aa: CASSPGFSGNQPQHF; v_call: TRBV9
cdr3_aa: CASSHGTSGRTNEQFF; v_call: TRBV4-1
cdr3_aa: CASSRQPSGSTYEQYF; v_call: TRBV2
cdr3_aa: CASSQEAGVDGDEQFF; v_call: TRBV4-1
cdr3_aa: CASSEQGREQYF; v_call: TRBV28
cdr3_aa: CASTNRSPEAFF; v_call: TRBV28
cdr3_aa: CASSPPPGGAVTEAFF; v_call: TRBV4-1
cdr3_aa: CASSSMTGANYGYTF; v_call: TRBV5-4
cdr3_aa: CSVVGTGEYGYTF; v_call: TRBV29-1
cdr3_aa: CASSQVFIGYGYTF; v_call: TRBV4-1
cdr3_aa: CASSLAMGGRTEAFF; v_call: TRBV7-9
cdr3_aa: CASRQGSSYNEQFF; v_call: TRBV5-1